This T cell receptor beta chain was identified in a study of monozygotic twins with inflammatory bowel disease (dated by TCRdb to about 2019). With regard to the full study: The complete study included about 28 monozygotic twin pairs: 19 IBD-discordant Danish pairs and nine German pairs, of which four were IBD-concordant and five were IBD-discordant. Each individual had, on average, about 151 000 unique TCRalpha sequences and 181 000 unique TCRbeta sequences available for analysis. The search for disease-associated traits relied mainly on comparing IBD patients with their genetically identical healthy co-twins within discordant pairs. Beyond this particular receptor, the publication reports: No difference in repertoire similarity was observed between concordant and discordant twins, possibly owing to limited statistical power. Compared with healthy twins, IBD patients had fewer clonotypes in common with other individuals, a difference most pronounced in patients showing signs of disease activity. Because patients were on differing immunosuppressive treatments, the repertoires may have picked up extra background noise and inter-individual variability. The analysis was unable to tell apart different T cell subtypes. TCRbeta repertoire diversity, by inverse Simpson index, was decreased in IBD patients compared with their healthy co-twins. No single strong signal or clonotype linked to IBD turned up in the results, so the idea that one exists was not supported.

A remark on this clonotype: It lacks a known antigen.

From each donor, an approximately 2.4 ml peripheral blood sample was drawn into PAXgene tubes and stored at -80 degrees C. Without any T cell sorting, total RNA was extracted from whole blood using the PAXgene blood miRNA kit on an automated QIAcube. Peripheral blood from monozygotic twin pairs who were concordant or discordant for inflammatory bowel disease underwent deep TCRalpha and TCRbeta repertoire profiling using unique molecular barcoding. Smoking habits were recorded for all twin pairs, and individuals were classified as current, former or never smokers. Taken from cysteine to phenylalanine, the CDR3 has 14 residues. No DNA is given. CDR1 and CDR2 (LGHDT, YNNKEL) derive from the germline V gene (reference sequence). Library method: 5' RACE. The input for every TCR library was roughly 3.5 ug of total RNA. For each sample, cDNA synthesis with SMARTScribe reverse transcriptase was split into eight separate reactions. During cDNA synthesis, unique molecular identifiers containing a 6-nucleotide sample barcode were introduced by template switching. TCRalpha and TCRbeta cDNA was amplified by two nested PCRs of 16 and 9 cycles, with bead purification after each PCR. Before amplification, cDNA was treated with uracil DNA-glycosylase and purified using the QIAquick PCR purification kit. In the second PCR, Illumina TruSeq-compatible adapters and sample-specific barcodes were added. TapeStation and Qubit were used to check library quality and concentration, and 4 to 6 ng of each library went into the pool. Sequencing of pooled libraries was carried out on an Illumina HiSeq2500 single-index Rapid Run using 2 x 100 bp reads and custom sequencing primers. Per the original workflow: MiGEC version 1.2.6 was used for UMI-based consensus assembly to correct PCR and sequencing errors. V(D)J alignment, clonotype assembly and CDR3 extraction were performed with MiXCR version 2.1.1. To normalise gene usage, clonotype sharing and MAIT/NKT TCR abundance, the analysis used the top 1000, 10 000 and 20 000 clonotypes per sample. Diversity was computed as the inverse Simpson index with the vegan R package after downsampling to 27 000 UMIs. Paired Mann-Whitney U tests were applied to discordant twin pairs, and Benjamini-Hochberg correction was used for multiple testing. After reprocessing by TCRdb, each CDR3 protein sequence is one entry, and no DNA is given. The V and J calls and clone size come from TCRdb's table, not from the authors' own analysis. This sample's records show around 450,000 distinct CDR3 sequences. 2% to 3% of the sample rests with the top ten.

Sequenced input: blood. The receptor chain draws on TRBV3-1 and TRBJ2-2; TCRdb returns TRBD1, unconfirmable since there is no DNA. The sequence came from a human donor with ulcerative colitis or Crohn's disease, or a healthy co-twin of an affected twin (not recorded which). The CDR3 loop reads CASSLAQGHGELFF.